The 25 T cell receptor beta chains presented below share a single source sample, sequenced in a study of vaccination and CD4 T cells after COVID-19. Which antigens these TCRs recognize remains unknown. Indicated time point: late sampling 161 to 241 days after vaccination in three convalescent patients. Treatment denoted: approximately 10-day PBMC culture with coronavirus spike peptide pools or control peptides (ViraFEST assay). CD4+ T cells that had been cultured provided DNA sequenced with the Oncomine TCR Beta short-read assay. TCRdb analysed the PCR reads with MiXCR anew, one entry per CDR3 protein. The sample comprises fewer than 25,000 distinct CDR3 sequences, around two fifths of which are singletons, and 7.5% to 10% rests with the top ten. The material sequenced was CD4+ T cells from blood, cultured in vitro, taken about 7 months after SARS-CoV-2 vaccination. These TCRs come from a human donor who had recovered from COVID-19.

Relative to its sample, this clonotype is medium-sized. This sequence joins TRBV27 and TRBJ1-5, with 9 bases that match TRBD1. Germline CDR1 MNHEY, CDR2 SMNVEV (reference sequence). This CDR3 contains 17 residues. Germline trimming cut 5 bases from V and 4 bases from J; bases unmatched to any gene: 12. The CDR3 reads CASSEAQGQGRNQPQHF. The CDR3 DNA is TGTGCCAGCAGTGAAGCCCAGGGACAGGGCCGGAATCAGCCCCAGCATTTT.

J is TRBJ2-1 and V is TRBV6-1; D remains ambiguous. This CDR3 has 15 residues. Per the germline V gene, CDR1 is MNHNS and CDR2 is SASEGT. The V gene lost 2 bases and the J gene lost 0 bases, with 8 bases spanning the gap. The CDR3 reads CASSELDSSYNEQFF. For the CDR3, the DNA is TGTGCCAGCAGTGAACTCGATAGCTCCTACAATGAGCAGTTCTTC.

This clonotype was picked up a small number of times. The chain carries TRBV10-3 and TRBJ2-7, with TRBD1 identical over 8 bases. With V trimmed by 0 bases and J by 6 bases, 13 bases remained unmatched. The germline gives CDR1 ENHRY, CDR2 SYGVKD. The CDR3 runs to 17 residues. CDR3: CAISESEGQAVSGEQYF. The CDR3 bases are TGTGCCATCAGTGAGTCGGAGGGACAGGCCGTAAGTGGCGAGCAGTACTTC.

V is TRBV29-1 and J is TRBJ2-5, with D possibly matching TRBD2 (6 bases). Between the trimmed V and J ends, which lost 1 base and 4 bases, there was a span of 13 bases. The germline V gene has CDR1 SQVTM and CDR2 ANQGSEA. This CDR3 has 14 amino acids. CDR3 in amino acids: CSVEVRDSRETQYF. Here the CDR3 DNA reads TGCAGCGTTGAAGTCCGGGACTCACGAGAGACCCAGTACTTC. The full variable domain, completed using reference TRBV29-1 and TRBJ2-5, is SAVISQKPSRDICQRGTSLTIQCQVDSQVTMMFWYRQQPGQSLTLIATANQGSEATYESGFVIDKFPISRPNLTFSTLTVSNMSPEDSSIYLCSVEVRDSRETQYFGPGTRLLVL.

The sample holds one count of this clonotype. The chain joins TRBV19 to TRBJ1-1, with a weak D call TRBD1 (6 bases). V lost 2 bases and J 9 bases, leaving 13 bases between the germline ends. The CDR3 has 13 residues. In germline, CDR1 is LNHDA, CDR2 SQIVND (reference sequence). CDR3 nucleotides: TGTGCCAGTAGTATAAGACAGGTAAACCAAGCTTTCTTT. Encoded protein: CASSIRQVNQAFF. The complete variable domain, with remaining parts taken from reference TRBV19 and TRBJ1-1, reads DGGITQSPKYLFRKEGQNVTLSCEQNLNHDAMYWYRQDPGQGLRLIYYSQIVNDFQKGDIAEGYSVSREKKESFPLTVTSAQKNPTAFYLCASSIRQVNQAFFGQGTRLTVV.

A word on this clonotype: This may come from a read error, since a much larger clone is one base off. This chain joins TRBV4-1 and TRBJ2-5; no reliable D call. Between the trimmed V and J ends, which lost 0 bases and 5 bases, there was a span of 7 bases. CDR3 size: 13 residues. Germline CDR1 MGHRA, CDR2 YSYEKL. This CDR3 reads CASSQDGKETQYF. CDR3 coding DNA: TGCGCCAGCAGCCAAGATGGGAAGGAGACCCAGTACTTC.

This clonotype was counted between two and nine times. The V and J genes are TRBV7-2 and TRBJ1-1; D gene ambiguous. This CDR3 contains 13 residues. Germline V gene sequence: CDR1 SGHTA, CDR2 FQGNSA. V was trimmed by 3 bases and J by 2 bases, leaving 7 bases between them. The CDR3 here is CASSFQTNTEAFF. CDR3 in DNA: TGTGCCAGCAGCTTTCAGACTAACACTGAAGCTTTCTTT.

The chain links TRBV20-1 to TRBJ1-1, with D maybe TRBD1 (5 bases). Germline CDR1 is DFQATT and CDR2 is SNEGSKA (reference sequence). This CDR3 comprises 14 residues. V dropped 1 base and J dropped 4 bases, with 13 bases sitting between them. The CDR3 spells CSARADRGGTEAFF. CDR3 DNA sequence: TGCAGTGCTAGAGCGGACCGGGGGGGCACTGAAGCTTTCTTT.

This clonotype appeared a few times. The chain recombines TRBV7-2 with TRBJ2-5; a possible D gene is TRBD2 (5 bases). Germline loops: CDR1 SGHTA, CDR2 FQGNSA. V was clipped by 3 bases and J by 2 bases, with 13 bases between them. CDR3 length equals 15 residues. CDR3 DNA: TGTGCCAGCAGCTTTGTGGGGAGCCCGCAAGAGACCCAGTACTTC. This translates into CASSFVGSPQETQYF.

The gene calls are TRBV6-8 and TRBJ1-2; D perhaps matches TRBD1 (6 bases). Deletions cut 6 bases from V and 4 bases from J, with 18 bases between. The CDR3 extends over 15 amino acids. The V gene's germline CDR1 is MNHGY and CDR2 SAAAGT. The CDR3 bases are TGTGCCAGCAGGGCGGACAGACTCTTGAGCTATGGCTACACCTTC. Translated, it gives CASRADRLLSYGYTF.

The rearrangement links TRBV7-2 to TRBJ2-2; the D is unclear. Germline V gene data show CDR1 as SGHTA and CDR2 as FQGNSA. The V end lost 3 bases, the J end lost 9 bases, and 14 bases lay between the germline ends. The CDR3 is made up of 14 amino acids. CDR3 protein: CASSLEWAVRELFF. CDR3 in DNA: TGTGCCAGCAGCTTGGAGTGGGCCGTCCGGGAGCTGTTTTTT.

V gene TRBV11-2 combines with J gene TRBJ2-5; D not resolved. CDR1 and CDR2 (germline): SGHAT, FQNNGV. Between the trimmed V and J ends, which lost 5 bases and 5 bases, there was a span of 18 bases. The CDR3 is made up of 15 amino acids. The CDR3 loop is CASSPSGWPEETQYF. The CDR3 DNA reads TGTGCCAGCAGCCCGTCCGGTTGGCCGGAGGAGACCCAGTACTTC. Full variable domain (missing parts from reference TRBV11-2 and TRBJ2-5): EAGVAQSPRYKIIEKRQSVAFWCNPISGHATLYWYQQILGQGPKLLIQFQNNGVVDDSQLPKDRFSAERLKGVDSTLKIQPAKLEDSAVYLCASSPSGWPEETQYFGPGTRLLVL.

V usage is TRBV20-1 and J usage is TRBJ2-3; 12 positions match TRBD2. V lost 0 bases to trimming and J lost 0 bases; unmatched junction nucleotides: 4. CDR3 length equals 17 residues. Looked up from germline, CDR1 is DFQATT and CDR2 is SNEGSKA (reference sequence). This CDR3 reads CSARDGGTSGSTDTQYF. In DNA, the CDR3 is TGCAGTGCTAGAGATGGAGGGACTAGCGGGAGCACAGATACGCAGTATTTT.

The chain combines TRBV5-6 with TRBJ2-7; 7 positions match TRBD2. The CDR3 has 14 residues. The V and J ends lost 4 bases and 4 bases, in that order; junction bases with no gene match: 8. Germline loops: CDR1 SGHDT, CDR2 YYEEEE. Here the CDR3 DNA reads TGTGCCAGCAGCAACCGGGACTACCCTTACGAGCAGTACTTC. Amino acids: CASSNRDYPYEQYF.

The DNA of the CDR3 is TGTGCCAGCAGTGATTGGTACGAGCAGTACTTC. Protein sequence: CASSDWYEQYF. The chain is built from TRBV25-1 and TRBJ2-7, with unresolved D. In germline, CDR1 is MGHDK, CDR2 SYGVNS. The CDR3 has 11 residues. Trimming took 3 bases from V and 4 from J, leaving 4 bases between them.

The CDR3 protein is CASSWRSGTVYEQYF. CDR3 bases: TGTGCCAGCAGCTGGAGATCCGGGACAGTCTACGAGCAGTACTTC. V is TRBV7-8 and J is TRBJ2-7, with TRBD1 identical over 7 bases. Germline values: CDR1 SGHVS, CDR2 FQNEAQ. The CDR3 is made up of 15 amino acids. V dropped 4 bases and J dropped 3; count of bases not matched to a gene: 9.

The chain has TRBV5-4 and TRBJ1-2; 8 nucleotides match TRBD1. The CDR3 totals 14 residues. CDR1 SGHNT and CDR2 YYREEE come from the germline V gene (reference sequence). The V segment lost 2 bases and the J segment 4 bases; nucleotides outside the gene matches: 4. The CDR3 nucleotides are TGTGCCAGCAGCTTCCAGGGACAGGTCTATGGCTACACCTTC. Protein sequence: CASSFQGQVYGYTF. The full variable domain, rest sourced from reference TRBV5-4 and TRBJ1-2, is ETGVTQSPTHLIKTRGQQVTLRCSSQSGHNTVSWYQQALGQGPQFIFQYYREEENGRGNFPPRFSGLQFPNYSSELNVNALELDDSALYLCASSFQGQVYGYTFGSGTRLTVV.

V is TRBV6-2 or TRBV6-3 and J is TRBJ2-3; D unresolved. Trimming left V 6 bases short and J 3 bases short, with 13 bases between. The CDR3 runs to 14 residues. CDR1 MNHEY and CDR2 SVGEGT come from the germline V gene. CDR3 in DNA: TGTGCCAGCAGGGACCTGCTCAGTACAGATACGCAGTATTTT. Its translation is CASRDLLSTDTQYF.

This clonotype was detected a few times. CDR3 residues: CASSFRASGSYEQYF. DNA of the CDR3: TGTGCCAGCAGCTTCCGGGCTAGCGGCTCCTACGAGCAGTACTTC. The genes are TRBV7-2 and TRBJ2-7, with 7 bases that match TRBD2. The V segment lost 3 bases and the J segment 0 bases; nucleotides outside the gene matches: 5. The germline CDR1 and CDR2 sequences are SGHTA and FQGNSA. CDR3 length: 15 amino acids.

The gene calls are TRBV27 and TRBJ2-5; tentative D call: TRBD2 (5 bases). Trimming shortened V by 2 bases and J by 4 bases, and 11 bases separated the two germline ends. This CDR3 contains 14 residues. Germline V CDR1 and CDR2: MNHEY, SMNVEV (reference sequence). Here the CDR3 DNA reads TGTGCCAGCAGTTTAACTAGATCGCGAGAGACCCAGTACTTC. Amino acid sequence: CASSLTRSRETQYF.

The CDR3 loop reads CASTLRRLHTGELFF. In DNA, the CDR3 is TGTGCCAGCACTCTACGGCGGCTTCACACCGGGGAGCTGTTTTTT. The V and J genes are TRBV7-2 and TRBJ2-2, with D hard to call. Germline CDR1 and CDR2: SGHTA and FQGNSA. Trimming cost V 7 bases and J 3 bases, with 15 bases left between them. The CDR3 has 15 amino acids.

This clonotype was recorded a few times. J is TRBJ2-5 and V is TRBV7-9, with D tentatively TRBD2 (5 bases). Deletions cut 5 bases from V and 9 bases from J, with 19 bases between. CDR3 length equals 14 residues. The V gene's germline CDR1 is SEHNR and CDR2 FQNEAQ (reference sequence). The CDR3 here is CASSPGLSQEAQYF. CDR3 DNA sequence: TGTGCCAGCAGCCCGGGTCTAAGTCAGGAGGCCCAGTACTTC.

The chain uses TRBV6-5 and TRBJ2-7, with TRBD1 matching 7 bases. This CDR3 contains 17 residues. J gave up 3 bases and V 2 bases, and 13 bases lay outside the gene matches. Germline V lookup: CDR1 MNHEY, CDR2 SVGAGI. The CDR3 region has the DNA TGTGCCAGCAGTTACCGCGAACAGGGGTCGACCAGCTACGAGCAGTACTTC. Residues: CASSYREQGSTSYEQYF.

The chain's CDR3 is CASSIGQGDNSPLHF. DNA for the CDR3: TGTGCCAGCAGCATAGGACAGGGGGATAATTCACCCCTCCACTTT. V and J are TRBV7-9 and TRBJ1-6; 10 positions agree with TRBD1. Germline V gene data show CDR1 as SEHNR and CDR2 as FQNEAQ (reference sequence). Losses at the gene ends were 5 bases for V and 5 bases for J; bases not matched to a gene: 3. The CDR3 has 15 residues.

A few counts support this clonotype. V usage is TRBV6-4 and J usage is TRBJ2-7; 8 nucleotides line up with TRBD2. V lost 0 bases, J lost 7 bases, and 8 bases stayed unmatched. Germline V gene lookup returns CDR1 MRHNA and CDR2 SNTAGT. The CDR3 is made up of 15 amino acids. The CDR3 bases are TGTGCCAGCAGTGACTCGGCGGGAGGTATGGATGAGCAGTACTTC. Translating it yields CASSDSAGGMDEQYF.